This TCR beta chain comes out of a study of T-cell reconstitution after alpha-beta-depleted transplantation in children. Study-level findings and limits: Several hundred rapidly expanded clones from non-depleted graft cells reportedly supplied alpha-beta T cells about two months post-transplant. TCRbeta diversity was high at day 60 in some patients (a result of surviving recipient T cells and thymic progenitors). One year after transplant, T-cell counts and diversity came mostly from newly produced T cells.

Unique molecular identifiers tagged the TCRbeta library. TCRdb reprocessed the PCR reads via MiXCR and lists one record per CDR3 protein. The table includes 250,000 to 300,000 distinct CDR3 sequences, about 9.4% detected once. Trimming removed 2 bases at V and 4 bases at J, with 11 bases between. Germline-derived CDR1 and CDR2 are DFQATT and SNEGSKA (reference sequence). This CDR3 has 14 amino acids. This clonotype has ten or more counts. Its antigen is as yet unknown. The source of this sequence is a boy under three years old with acute myeloid leukemia, due to receive a stem cell transplant. The chain carries TRBV20-1 and TRBJ1-4, with D possibly being TRBD1 (5 bases). The material sequenced was PBMCs, taken before TCRalphabeta/CD19-depleted stem cell transplant. The CDR3 DNA sequence: TGCAGTGCTAGATTGGGGGTTATTAATGAAAAACTGTTTTTT. This gives the protein CSARLGVINEKLFF.